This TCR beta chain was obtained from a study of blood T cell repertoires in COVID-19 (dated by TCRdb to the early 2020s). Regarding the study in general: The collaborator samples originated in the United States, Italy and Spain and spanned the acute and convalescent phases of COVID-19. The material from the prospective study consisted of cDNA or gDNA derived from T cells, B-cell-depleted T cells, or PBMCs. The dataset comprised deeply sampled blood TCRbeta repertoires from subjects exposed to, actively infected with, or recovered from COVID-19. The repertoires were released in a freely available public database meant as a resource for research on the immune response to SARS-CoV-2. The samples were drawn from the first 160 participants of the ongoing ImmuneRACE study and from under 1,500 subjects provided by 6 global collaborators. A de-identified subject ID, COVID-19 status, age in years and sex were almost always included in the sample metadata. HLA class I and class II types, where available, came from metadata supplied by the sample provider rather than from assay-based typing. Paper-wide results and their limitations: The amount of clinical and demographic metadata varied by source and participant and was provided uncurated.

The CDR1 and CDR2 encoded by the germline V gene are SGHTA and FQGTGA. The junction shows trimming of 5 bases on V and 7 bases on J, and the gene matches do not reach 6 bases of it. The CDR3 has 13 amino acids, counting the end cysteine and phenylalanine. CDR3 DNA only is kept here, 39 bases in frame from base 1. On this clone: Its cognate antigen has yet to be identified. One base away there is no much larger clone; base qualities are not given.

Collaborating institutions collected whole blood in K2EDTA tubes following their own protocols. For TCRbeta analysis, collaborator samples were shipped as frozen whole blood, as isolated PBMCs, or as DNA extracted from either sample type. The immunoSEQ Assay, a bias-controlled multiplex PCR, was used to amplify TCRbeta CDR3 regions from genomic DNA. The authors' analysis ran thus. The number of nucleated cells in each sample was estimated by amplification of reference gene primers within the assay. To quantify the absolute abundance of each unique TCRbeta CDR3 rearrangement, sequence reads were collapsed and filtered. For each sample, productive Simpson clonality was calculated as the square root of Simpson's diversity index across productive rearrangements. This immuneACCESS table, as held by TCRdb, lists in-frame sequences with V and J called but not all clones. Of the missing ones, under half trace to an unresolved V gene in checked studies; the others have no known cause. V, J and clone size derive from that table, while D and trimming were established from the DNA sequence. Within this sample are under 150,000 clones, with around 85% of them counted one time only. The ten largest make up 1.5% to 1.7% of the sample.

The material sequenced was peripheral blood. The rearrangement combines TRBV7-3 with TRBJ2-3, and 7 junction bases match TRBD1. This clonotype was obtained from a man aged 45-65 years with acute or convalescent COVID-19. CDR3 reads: CASSLDRAHTQYF. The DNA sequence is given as TGTGCCAGCAGCCTCGACAGGGCGCATACGCAGTATTTT.